Following are 11 T cell receptor beta chains from one sample sequenced in a study of blood T cell repertoires in COVID-19. Repertoires were generated with immunoSEQ multiplex PCR, while TCRdb's copy carries only in-frame clones and drops some. Of about 300,000 clones listed, around 92% were seen once; the top ten hold 1.5% to 2%. The sequenced sample was peripheral blood. Receptors originate from a woman under 40 with COVID-19, enrolled during active disease.

V usage is TRBV7-9 and J usage is TRBJ1-5; D ambiguous. The V end lost 5 bases, the J end lost 0 bases, and 5 bases lay between the germline ends. Per germline, CDR1 SEHNR and CDR2 FQNEAQ (reference sequence). There are 13 residues in the CDR3. CDR3 amino acids: CASSEISNQPQHF. CDR3 in DNA: TGTGCCAGCAGCGAGATTAGCAATCAGCCCCAGCATTTT.

The chain couples TRBV3-1 (or the pseudogene TRBV3-2) to TRBJ2-2; tentatively, D is TRBD2 (5 bases). CDR1 LGHDT and CDR2 YNNKEL come from the germline V gene (reference sequence). This CDR3 is 16 amino acids long. With 1 base removed from V and 3 bases from J, the gap between germline ends came to 12 bases. The CDR3 sequence is CASSQGQDSYTGELFF. The CDR3, as DNA: TGTGCCAGCAGCCAAGGTCAGGACTCCTACACCGGGGAGCTGTTTTTT.

The chain links TRBV28 to TRBJ1-3; 9 positions match TRBD1. The germline CDR1 and CDR2 sequences are MDHEN and SYDVKM. The CDR3 spans 15 residues. Trimming at V came to 6 bases and at J to 5 bases, leaving 8 bases not matched to a gene. CDR3 amino acids: CASRLTGGIRNTIYF. The CDR3 region has the DNA TGTGCCAGCAGATTAACAGGGGGCATTAGAAACACCATATATTTT.

The gene calls are TRBV28 and TRBJ1-2; 9 positions match TRBD1. This CDR3 is 14 amino acids long. CDR1 MDHEN and CDR2 SYDVKM come from the germline V gene. V shed 2 bases, J shed 6 bases, and the junction held 4 bases outside the gene matches. The CDR3 loop reads CASSLNRGLDGYTF. DNA of the CDR3: TGTGCCAGCAGTTTAAACAGGGGGCTAGATGGCTACACCTTC.

This rearrangement joins TRBV3-1 (or the pseudogene TRBV3-2) to TRBJ2-7; D is possibly TRBD2 (6 bases). There are 12 residues in the CDR3. Trimming pared 0 bases from V and 13 bases from J, leaving 13 bases between. Germline V gives CDR1 LGHDT, CDR2 YNNKEL (reference sequence). Written as DNA, the CDR3 is TGTGCCAGCAGCCAAGAATGGAGGGAAGTTTACTTC. Translation: CASSQEWREVYF.

The chain couples TRBV15 to TRBJ2-1; TRBD2 aligns across 7 bases. V trimming: 0 bases; J trimming: 2 bases; junction bases outside the gene matches: 4. Germline-derived CDR1 and CDR2 are LNHNV and YYDKDF (reference sequence). The CDR3 runs to 16 residues. The CDR3 nucleotides are TGTGCCACCAGCAGAGATAAAAGCGGGGCCTACAATGAGCAGTTCTTC. This encodes CATSRDKSGAYNEQFF.

The V gene is TRBV2, the J gene TRBJ2-2; 8 nucleotides match TRBD2. The junction had 5 bases not matched to a gene; V was cut back by 2 bases and J by 0 bases. This CDR3 region has 17 residues. The germline V gene has CDR1 SNHLY and CDR2 FYNNEI. The DNA of the CDR3 is TGTGCCAGCAGTGAATTGAGCGGGGGAGCGAACACCGGGGAGCTGTTTTTT. Translated, it gives CASSELSGGANTGELFF.

This chain connects TRBV4-1 to TRBJ1-1; D is perhaps TRBD1 (5 bases). The CDR3 runs to 15 residues. The V end was cut by 4 bases, the J end by 3 bases, with 15 bases between. Germline V gives CDR1 MGHRA, CDR2 YSYEKL. The CDR3 DNA sequence: TGCGCCAGCAGCCTCCACAAAGGGGTAGACACTGAAGCTTTCTTT. Residues: CASSLHKGVDTEAFF.

The chain recombines TRBV3-1 (or the pseudogene TRBV3-2) with TRBJ1-2; perhaps TRBD1 as D (6 bases). The CDR3 is 13 amino acids. Germline CDR1 and CDR2: LGHDT and YNNKEL (reference sequence). V was cut by 5 bases and J by 7 bases, with 14 bases left in between. The CDR3 DNA reads TGTGCCAGCAGCACGGGGGGGGCTGGTGGCTACACCTTC. Its protein is CASSTGGAGGYTF.

The chain employs TRBV29-1 and TRBJ1-2; 7 nucleotides agree with TRBD1. The CDR3 is 13 amino acids. V lost 4 bases, J lost 5 bases, and 7 bases stayed unmatched. CDR1 and CDR2 from the germline V gene are SQVTM and ANQGSEA. In DNA, the CDR3 is TGCAGCGTTGGCGACAGGGCCCCTTATGGCTACACCTTC. It is translated as CSVGDRAPYGYTF. The full variable domain, completed using reference TRBV29-1 and TRBJ1-2, is SAVISQKPSRDICQRGTSLTIQCQVDSQVTMMFWYRQQPGQSLTLIATANQGSEATYESGFVIDKFPISRPNLTFSTLTVSNMSPEDSSIYLCSVGDRAPYGYTFGSGTRLTVV.

The chain recombines TRBV12-3 or TRBV12-4 with TRBJ1-1; D gene uncertain. The V end was cut by 6 bases, the J end by 1 base, with 9 bases between. CDR3 length equals 13 residues. This CDR3 reads CASSRTPNTEAFF. The CDR3 region has the DNA TGTGCCAGCAGCCGAACACCGAACACTGAAGCTTTCTTT.